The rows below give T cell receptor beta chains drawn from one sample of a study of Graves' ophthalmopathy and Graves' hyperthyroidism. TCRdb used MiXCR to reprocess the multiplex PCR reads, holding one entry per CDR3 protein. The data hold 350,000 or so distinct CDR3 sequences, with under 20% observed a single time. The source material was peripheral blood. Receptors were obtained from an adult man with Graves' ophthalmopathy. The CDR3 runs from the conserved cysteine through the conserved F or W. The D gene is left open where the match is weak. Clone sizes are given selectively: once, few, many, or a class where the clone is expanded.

CDR3: CASSLKSSGDQETQYF
DNA: TGCGCCAGCAGCTTGAAATCCTCCGGCGACCAAGAGACCCAGTACTTC
D: NA
J: TRBJ2-5
size: NA
V: TRBV5-1

CDR3: CASSSTQGSYEQYF
DNA: TGCGCCAGCAGCTCGACACAGGGGTCCTACGAGCAGTACTTC
D: TRBD1
J: TRBJ2-7
size: many
V: TRBV5-1

CDR3: CASTLGTNYEQYF
DNA: TGTGCCAGCACCCTAGGGACTAACTACGAGCAGTACTTC
D: TRBD2
J: TRBJ2-7
size: few
V: TRBV28

CDR3: CAWSIRHGNQPQHF
DNA: TGTGCCTGGAGTATCCGTCACGGCAATCAGCCCCAGCATTTT
D: NA
J: TRBJ1-5
size: many
V: TRBV30

CDR3: CASSLARGRYYGYTF
DNA: TGTGCCAGCAGCTTAGCACGGGGGCGATACTATGGCTACACCTTC
D: NA
J: TRBJ1-2
size: many
V: TRBV7-6

CDR3: CASSIREETQYF
DNA: TGTGCCAGCTCAATTCGTGAAGAGACCCAGTACTTC
D: NA
J: TRBJ2-5
size: NA
V: TRBV18

CDR3: CASTRVGTGGYGELFF
DNA: TGTGCCAGCACCAGGGTGGGGACAGGGGGTTACGGGGAGCTGTTTTTT
D: TRBD1
J: TRBJ2-2
size: many
V: TRBV12-3/TRBV12-4

CDR3: CATSDFDRVTGANVLTF
DNA: TGTGCCACCAGTGATTTTGACAGGGTAACTGGGGCCAACGTCCTGACTTTC
D: TRBD1
J: TRBJ2-6
size: many
V: TRBV24-1

CDR3: CASSWGTGDSTEAFF
DNA: TGTGCCAGCAGCTGGGGGACAGGTGATAGCACTGAAGCTTTCTTT
D: TRBD1
J: TRBJ1-1
size: many
V: TRBV7-8

CDR3: CASSYPPRIGQGAAEAFF
DNA: TGTGCCAGCAGTTACCCACCGAGGATAGGACAGGGGGCCGCTGAAGCTTTCTTT
D: TRBD1
J: TRBJ1-1
size: many
V: TRBV6-2/TRBV6-3

CDR3: CSAIPGGYSYEQYF
DNA: TGCAGTGCCATCCCCGGAGGTTACTCCTACGAGCAGTACTTC
D: NA
J: TRBJ2-7
size: many
V: TRBV20-1

CDR3: CASSPQGVQPQHF
DNA: TGTGCCAGCAGCCCCCAAGGGGTCCAGCCCCAGCATTTT
D: NA
J: TRBJ1-5
size: many
V: TRBV7-8

CDR3: CASSYSQGAGGYTF
DNA: TGTGCCAGCAGTTACTCGCAGGGGGCGGGTGGCTACACCTTC
D: TRBD1
J: TRBJ1-2
size: many
V: TRBV6-2/TRBV6-3

CDR3: CASSATGGNTEAFF
DNA: TGTGCCAGCAGTGCGACAGGGGGCAACACTGAAGCTTTCTTT
D: TRBD1
J: TRBJ1-1
size: many
V: TRBV12-3/TRBV12-4

CDR3: CATTSLGTGSTGELFF
DNA: TGTGCCACTACCAGCCTTGGGACAGGGAGCACCGGGGAGCTGTTTTTT
D: TRBD1
J: TRBJ2-2
size: many
V: TRBV19

CDR3: CASSPQGDKQYF
DNA: TGTGCCAGCAGCCCACAGGGAGACAAGCAGTACTTC
D: NA
J: TRBJ2-7
size: many
V: TRBV11-2

CDR3: CATRSQGANTGELFF
DNA: TGTGCCACCAGGAGCCAGGGGGCCAACACCGGGGAGCTGTTTTTT
D: TRBD1
J: TRBJ2-2
size: many
V: TRBV24-1

CDR3: CSARDFWDRGGEETQYF
DNA: TGCAGTGCTAGAGATTTCTGGGACAGGGGAGGGGAAGAGACCCAGTACTTC
D: TRBD1
J: TRBJ2-5
size: many
V: TRBV20-1

CDR3: CAWQRERGTGELFF
DNA: TGTGCCTGGCAACGGGAGAGAGGCACCGGGGAGCTGTTTTTT
D: NA
J: TRBJ2-2
size: many
V: TRBV30

CDR3: CSVETGFGEQYF
DNA: TGCAGCGTGGAGACAGGGTTCGGCGAGCAGTACTTC
D: TRBD1
J: TRBJ2-7
size: many
V: TRBV29-1

CDR3: CASSRGQPQHF
DNA: TGTGCCAGCAGTCGCGGTCAGCCCCAGCATTTT
D: NA
J: TRBJ1-5
size: many
V: TRBV28

CDR3: CASSRSGGRINQPQHF
DNA: TGTGCCAGCAGTCGCTCCGGGGGGAGGATCAATCAGCCCCAGCATTTT
D: NA
J: TRBJ1-5
size: many
V: TRBV6-2/TRBV6-3

CDR3: CASSVVGEPHQPQHF
DNA: TGTGCCAGCAGCGTAGTCGGCGAGCCCCATCAGCCCCAGCATTTT
D: NA
J: TRBJ1-5
size: many
V: TRBV9

CDR3: CSVKQGTEAFF
DNA: TGCAGCGTTAAACAGGGGACTGAAGCTTTCTTT
D: TRBD1
J: TRBJ1-1
size: many
V: TRBV29-1

CDR3: CASTLAGGPPGKLFF
DNA: TGTGCCAGCACACTAGCGGGAGGGCCACCCGGGAAGCTGTTTTTT
D: TRBD2
J: TRBJ2-2
size: many
V: TRBV12-3/TRBV12-4

CDR3: CASSSTGFDEQYF
DNA: TGTGCCAGCAGTTCAACAGGGTTCGACGAGCAGTACTTC
D: NA
J: TRBJ2-7
size: many
V: TRBV28

CDR3: CASSLGPGYEQYF
DNA: TGTGCCAGCAGCTTAGGCCCCGGCTACGAGCAGTACTTC
D: NA
J: TRBJ2-7
size: many
V: TRBV7-2

CDR3: CATSRDRGLFSPLHF
DNA: TGTGCCACCAGCAGAGACAGGGGGCTGTTTTCACCCCTCCACTTT
D: TRBD1
J: TRBJ1-6
size: many
V: TRBV15

CDR3: CASSVWVARRPGEQYF
DNA: TGTGCCAGCAGTGTTTGGGTAGCTAGACGGCCTGGCGAGCAGTACTTC
D: NA
J: TRBJ2-7
size: many
V: TRBV27

CDR3: CAIRDSGGNQPQHF
DNA: TGTGCCATCAGGGACAGCGGGGGCAATCAGCCCCAGCATTTT
D: NA
J: TRBJ1-5
size: NA
V: TRBV10-3